This TCR beta chain came from a study of CD8 T cells in Susac syndrome. Study summary: Patients with Susac syndrome were, at the time of blood collection, therapy-naive, maintained on corticosteroids, or maintained on intravenous immunoglobulin alone.

Recently defined diagnostic criteria for definite or probable disease were fulfilled by Susac syndrome patients. FACS enriched CD8+ TEMRA cells, while bulk CD8+ and CD4+ were negatively isolated. Reverse transcription of roughly 0.5 to 1 ug RNA was performed with random hexamers. Multiplex immunoSEQ PCR targeted 54 Vbeta and 13 Jbeta TCR beta segments. One entry per CDR3 protein, called by TCRdb with MiXCR from the immunoSEQ multiplex PCR reads. This sample has around 230,000 distinct CDR3 sequences, with 96% found just once. CDR1 is LGHNA, CDR2 YNFKEQ, per germline. CDR3 length: 17 amino acids. J lost 5 bases, V lost 0 bases, and 12 bases had no gene match.

Sequencing was done on a sample of CD4+ T cells from PBMCs. V is TRBV4-2 and J is TRBJ2-5, with 7 nucleotides matching TRBD2. This clonotype originated in a human donor with Susac syndrome. The CDR3 loop reads CASSQDRTGRARETQYF. As DNA, the CDR3 is TGTGCCAGCAGCCAAGATCGGACTGGGAGGGCCCGGGAGACCCAGTACTTC.